A single T cell receptor beta chain is shown here with its context. The antigen is unknown. Generated by immunoSEQ multiplex PCR, the TCRdb table keeps only in-frame clones and is missing some. Here the sample spans about 85,000 clones, roughly four fifths being singletons. This sample is drawn from a study of OX40 agonist ivuxolimab in advanced cancers. Overall study findings and caveats: The study found among the lowest clonal expansion in partial responders at 0.1-3.0 mg/kg. Low normalized T-cell clonal expansion was also seen in some nonresponders.

The clonotype comes from an adult with an advanced solid tumor such as melanoma, head and neck, liver or kidney cancer. Sequencing was performed on CD4+ or CD8+ T cells sorted from blood, taken in a trial of the OX40 agonist ivuxolimab.

In DNA form, the CDR3 reads TGTGCCAGCACCGAGGGGGGGTTGCCAGATACGCAGTATTTT. Its protein product is CASTEGGLPDTQYF. The J gene is TRBJ2-3, the V gene TRBV2, with D possibly TRBD2 on 7 matching bases. The CDR3 length is 14 residues. The germline V gene encodes CDR1 SNHLY and CDR2 FYNNEI. Trimming removed 7 bases from V and 4 bases from J, with 15 bases in between.